The T cell receptor beta chain under discussion was sequenced for a study of vaccination effects on CD4 cells after COVID-19. Note on this clone: As yet, its antigen is unknown.

TCRdb keeps only in-frame clones here, not all; method: immunoSEQ multiplex PCR. Of 20,000 or so clones detected, around 77% appear once; the ten largest clones hold around 9.1%. Trimming shortened V by 1 base and J by 7 bases, and 18 bases separated the two germline ends. The CDR3 runs 16 residues. Germline-derived CDR1 and CDR2 are SGHRS and YFSETQ. CD4+ T cells specific for antigen were expanded with viral peptide pools by the ViraFEST assay before sequencing. CD4+ T cells were isolated after around 9 days of culture. Subjects were given two BNT162b2 or mRNA-1273 vaccine doses. The sample in question was CD4+ T cells from PBMCs cultured with HCoV-229E spike peptides, obtained after COVID-19 vaccination. The sequence was obtained from a human donor who received a COVID-19 vaccine. J is TRBJ1-5 and V is TRBV5-1, with D perhaps matching TRBD1 (6 bases). The CDR3 nucleotides are TGCGCCAGCAGCTTGACACAGGGTGTTGACCCACAGCCCCAGCATTTT. It yields the protein CASSLTQGVDPQPQHF.